The present TCR beta chain was sequenced within a study of cytomegalovirus exposure and HLA in healthy donors. This clone was detected only a few times. The CDR3 is 12 amino acids. The V end was cut by 9 bases, the J end by 7 bases, with 16 bases between. Germline lookup yields CDR1 MNHNS and CDR2 SASEGT. The PCR made use of 60 Vbeta and 13 Jbeta primers. Assay used: immunoSEQ multiplex PCR; TCRdb lists only in-frame clones, some missing. This sample has 200,000 to 250,000 clones, with more than 75% found just once. This TCR came from a woman aged 40 to 50 in good health and CMV-seronegative. Sequencing was carried out using PBMCs. This chain connects TRBV6-1 to TRBJ2-7; perhaps TRBD1 as D (5 bases). The CDR3 nucleotides read TGTGCCAGAGGGGCTAGAGCTCGAGAGCAGTACTTC. Protein sequence: CARGARAREQYF.